Here is one T cell receptor (beta chain) with its context. Which antigen it targets is not known. There are no base qualities to consult, and no much larger clone falls within one base. Blood samples were collected up to 4 times in the first month after transplant and then at least monthly when available. The library was built by means of the immunoSEQ multiplex PCR assay. Adaptive Biotechnologies carried out high-throughput TCR-beta CDR3 sequencing of genomic DNA for most patients. As for the authors' bioinformatics: TCR sequencing data were retrieved from Adaptive's ImmunoSEQ software for 15 to 20 patients, whereas three other patients were processed with MiXCR and VDJtools. Because the origin of CDR3 nucleotide sequences shared between donor and recipient could not be assigned, those sequences were removed. To be classed as alloreactive, a clone needed at least 2-fold expansion over unstimulated cells and a minimum CFSE-low frequency of 0.002% (template counts) or 0.001% (read counts). A clone was considered mappable if detected in the sequenced pre-transplant spleen, lymph node, or MLR CFSE-low populations of the donor or recipient. Cumulative frequency of alloreactive clones was calculated as a percentage of all sequences weighted by copy number. TCRdb carries this immuneACCESS record with in-frame sequences only. Its versions omit some clonotypes, under half of them owing to an unresolved V gene in the studies checked, with the rest unexplained. The DNA gave D and trimming, while V, J and clone size come from that table. The sample table shows tens of thousands of clones, and roughly nine tenths are seen once. The ten largest clones add up to 11% of the sample.

This sample is part of a study of graft-versus-host responses after intestinal transplantation (dated by TCRdb to the early 2020s). A note on the overall study: Multivisceral, liver-intestinal, or isolated intestinal transplants were received by the recipients. Every recipient was given anti-thymocyte globulin induction, followed by around three years of maintenance tacrolimus and steroids. After intestinal transplantation, graft-versus-host and host-versus-graft alloreactive T cell clones in the graft, circulation and bone marrow were tracked using bulk TCR-beta CDR3 sequencing. To identify alloreactive clones, pre-transplant mixed lymphocyte reaction products were sequenced and then compared with unstimulated pre-transplant donor and recipient T cells. Of the approximately 24 intestinal transplant recipients enrolled in the cohort, one of whom was a retransplant, a few patients without pretransplant specimens were excluded. A peak of at least 4% donor T cells among recipient peripheral blood mononuclear cells was the definition used for donor T cell macrochimerism. Rather than being sequenced by the commercial service, samples from three later patients were sequenced in-house on an Illumina MiSeq and processed with MiXCR.

The paper as a whole reports these results and caveats: The conclusions were limited by the relatively low number and heterogeneity of the intestinal transplant patients. GvH clones were found in recipient bone marrow, and some of the GvH clones appeared earlier in ileal mucosa or blood, which is consistent with an intestinal mucosal origin. Early after transplant, peak levels of circulating GvH clones were associated with declines in HvG clones. Patients with donor T cell macrochimerism had high GvH to HvG T cell clonal ratios in their allografts.

This TCR came from a human patient who received an intestinal transplant, so some T cells may come from the graft donor. The source material was PBMCs, sampled around 460 days after intestinal transplantation.

DNA sequence: TGTGCCAGCAGCGCCTACACTTTAAAAGAGACCCAGTACTTC. Translation gives CASSAYTLKETQYF. The chain uses TRBV7-2 and TRBJ2-5, with the D gene not clear enough to name. Trimming takes 5 bases from V and 3 bases from J, and the germline ends sit 13 bases apart. The CDR3 has 14 amino acids, counting the end cysteine and phenylalanine. The CDR3 DNA has 42 bases and is translated from base 1. CDR1 and CDR2 were assigned from the germline V gene as SGHTA and FQGNSA. With the portions outside the CDR3 filled from the reference TRBV7-2 and TRBJ2-5 genes, the complete variable region becomes GAGVSQSPSNKVTEKGKDVELRCDPISGHTALYWYRQSLGQGLEFLIYFQGNSAPDKSGLPSDRFSAERTGGSVSTLTIQRTQQEDSAVYLCASSAYTLKETQYFGPGTRLLVL.